Detailed here is one TCR beta chain. Its antigen is unknown. These data originate in a study of cytomegalovirus exposure and HLA in healthy donors. PCR primers comprised 60 Vbeta and 13 Jbeta primers. Clones were sequenced by immunoSEQ multiplex PCR, and TCRdb holds only the in-frame ones, with some missing. The sample has more than 150,000 clones, 65% to 90% seen once. The donors gave bone marrow, and they were healthy. The study's findings and limits: Later analysis identified a missense DCLRE1C variant that was linked to TCR beta V- and J-gene trimming. TCR beta sequences numbering some 17,000 were associated with HLA alleles at 0.05 false discovery rate in a later analysis.

Trimming stripped 3 bases from V and 5 bases from J, with 4 bases between. Germline values: CDR1 SGHKS, CDR2 YYEKEE (reference sequence). The CDR3 consists of 11 residues. This TCR came from a girl aged 2-10 years in good health and CMV-seropositive. Specimen: PBMCs. V usage is TRBV5-5 and J usage is TRBJ2-3; D not certain. The CDR3 DNA reads TGTGCCAGCAGCTCAGGAGATACGCAGTATTTT. It is translated as CASSSGDTQYF.